Each of the 9 T cell receptor beta chains below was sequenced from the same sample in a study of blood T cell repertoires in COVID-19. TCRdb keeps only in-frame clones here, not all; method: immunoSEQ multiplex PCR. The sample consists of around 160,000 clones, 88% of them appearing once. The specimen sequenced was peripheral blood. The receptor set was obtained from a human donor in a cohort sampled during active COVID-19.

The CDR3 spells CASSLTGQLTGELFF. Here the CDR3 DNA reads TGTGCCAGCAGCTTAACCGGACAGCTCACCGGGGAGCTGTTTTTT. This chain joins TRBV11-2 and TRBJ2-2, with D maybe TRBD1 (6 bases). The CDR3 consists of 15 residues. From germline, CDR1 is SGHAT and CDR2 FQNNGV. With 2 bases removed from V and 4 bases from J, the gap between germline ends came to 11 bases.

The chain joins TRBV29-1 to TRBJ2-7, with TRBD1 as a possible D gene (5 bases). The V end was cut by 4 bases, the J end by 3 bases, with 10 bases between. CDR1 is SQVTM and CDR2 is ANQGSEA in the germline V gene. There are 12 residues in the CDR3. CDR3 loop: CSVGQPHYEQYF. Here the CDR3 DNA reads TGCAGCGTTGGACAGCCCCACTACGAGCAGTACTTC.

The V and J genes are TRBV19 and TRBJ2-1; 13 bases are a match to TRBD2. The germline V gene encodes CDR1 LNHDA and CDR2 SQIVND (reference sequence). V was pared by 7 bases and J by 9 bases, with 9 bases of the junction left unmatched. The CDR3 covers 15 residues. In DNA form, the CDR3 reads TGTGCCAGTAAAGGACTAGCGGGAGAGGTGGGTGAGCAGTTCTTC. Its translation is CASKGLAGEVGEQFF.

The chain links TRBV5-6 to TRBJ2-5; D is ambiguous. The CDR3 totals 12 residues. CDR1 SGHDT and CDR2 YYEEEE come from the germline V gene. V lost 2 bases and J 5 bases, leaving 7 bases between the germline ends. Written as DNA, the CDR3 is TGTGCCAGCAGCTTCGGGTGGGAGACCCAGTACTTC. It translates to CASSFGWETQYF.

J is TRBJ1-6 and V is TRBV23-1; 8 bases fit TRBD1. TRBV23-1 is reported as an ORF; its role is uncertain. The CDR3 covers 17 residues. The V gene end was trimmed by 1 base and the J gene end by 6 bases; junction bases not matched to a gene: 8. The CDR3 protein is CASSQWDRDRLNSPLHF. CDR3 sequence (DNA): TGCGCCAGCAGTCAATGGGACCGGGACAGGCTTAATTCACCCCTCCACTTT.

V and J are TRBV5-6 and TRBJ1-2; 8 nucleotides agree with TRBD1. The trim removed 4 bases at V and 4 bases at J, leaving 12 bases unmatched. Germline loops: CDR1 SGHDT, CDR2 YYEEEE. CDR3 length equals 16 residues. CDR3 sequence (DNA): TGTGCCAGCAGCAGGACAGGGAATTACCTTTCCTATGGCTACACCTTC. Its protein product is CASSRTGNYLSYGYTF.

The CDR3 region is CASSPNTGARYEQYF. In nucleotides, the CDR3 is TGTGCCAGCTCACCAAACACAGGGGCCCGGTACGAGCAGTACTTC. The chain links TRBV18 to TRBJ2-7; 7 bases agree with TRBD1. CDR3 size: 15 residues. In germline, CDR1 is KGHSH, CDR2 LQKENI. Losses at the gene ends were 2 bases for V and 4 bases for J; bases not matched to a gene: 8.

The chain recombines TRBV18 with TRBJ2-2, with TRBD2 identical over 9 bases. Per the germline V gene, CDR1 is KGHSH and CDR2 is LQKENI. V lost 3 bases, J lost 6 bases, and 14 bases stayed unmatched. CDR3 size: 18 residues. The CDR3 loop reads CASSPRPSGVLGSGELFF. For the CDR3, the DNA is TGTGCCAGCTCACCCCGTCCTAGCGGGGTCCTTGGTTCCGGGGAGCTGTTTTTT.

The chain combines TRBV5-1 with TRBJ1-4; TRBD1 matches 7 bases. The CDR3 is 15 amino acids. The germline V gene has CDR1 SGHRS and CDR2 YFSETQ. The V and J ends lost 4 bases and 8 bases, in that order; junction bases with no gene match: 11. The CDR3 protein is CASSARQGEEEKLFF. The CDR3 DNA reads TGCGCCAGCAGCGCCCGACAGGGAGAAGAGGAAAAACTGTTTTTT.